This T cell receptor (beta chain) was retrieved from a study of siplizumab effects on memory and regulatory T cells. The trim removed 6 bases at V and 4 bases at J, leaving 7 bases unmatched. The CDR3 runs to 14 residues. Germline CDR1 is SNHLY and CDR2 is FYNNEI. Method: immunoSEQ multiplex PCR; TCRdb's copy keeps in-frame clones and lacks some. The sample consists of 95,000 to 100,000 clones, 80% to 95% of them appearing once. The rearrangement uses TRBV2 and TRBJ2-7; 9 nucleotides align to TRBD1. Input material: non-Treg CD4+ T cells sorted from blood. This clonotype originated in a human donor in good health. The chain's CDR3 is CASSQNRGPYEQYF. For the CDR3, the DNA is TGTGCCAGCAGCCAAAACAGGGGGCCGTACGAGCAGTACTTC.